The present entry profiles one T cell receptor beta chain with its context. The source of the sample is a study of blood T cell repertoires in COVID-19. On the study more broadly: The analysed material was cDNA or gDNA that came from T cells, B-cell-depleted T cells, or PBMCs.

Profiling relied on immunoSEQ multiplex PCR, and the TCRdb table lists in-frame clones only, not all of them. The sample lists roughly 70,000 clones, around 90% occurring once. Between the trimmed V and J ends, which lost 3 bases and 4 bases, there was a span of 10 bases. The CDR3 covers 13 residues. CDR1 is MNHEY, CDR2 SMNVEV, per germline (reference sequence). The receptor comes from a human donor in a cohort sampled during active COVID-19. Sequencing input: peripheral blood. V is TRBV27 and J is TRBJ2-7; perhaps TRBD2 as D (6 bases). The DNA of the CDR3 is TGTGCCAGCAGTTTCCAGGCGGGGTACGAGCAGTACGTC. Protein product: CASSFQAGYEQYV.